These 13 T cell receptor beta chains were sequenced from one sample in a study of cytomegalovirus exposure and HLA in healthy donors. 13 Jbeta primers and 60 Vbeta primers were used for the PCR. Assay: immunoSEQ multiplex PCR; the TCRdb copy retains only in-frame clones and omits some. The sample yields about 140,000 clones, 65% to 70% seen once. The specimen was PBMCs. The source of these receptors is a human donor in good health.

The chain links TRBV15 to TRBJ1-3; D gene uncertain. The V gene lost 3 bases and the J gene lost 0 bases, with 9 bases spanning the gap. Germline V gene data show CDR1 as LNHNV and CDR2 as YYDKDF (reference sequence). CDR3 length: 15 amino acids. The CDR3 reads CATSRAVSSGNTIYF. CDR3 bases: TGTGCCACCAGCAGGGCGGTGAGCTCTGGAAACACCATATATTTT. The whole variable domain, remainder taken from reference TRBV15 and TRBJ1-3, is DAMVIQNPRYQVTQFGKPVTLSCSQTLNHNVMYWYQQKSSQAPKLLFHYYDKDFNNEADTPDNFQSRRPNTSFCFLDIRSPGLGDTAMYLCATSRAVSSGNTIYFGEGSWLTVV.

This clone was seen more than once but under ten times. This chain joins TRBV6-5 and TRBJ2-3, with 10 bases that match TRBD1. Germline CDR1 MNHEY, CDR2 SVGAGI. The trim removed 6 bases at V and 5 bases at J, leaving 5 bases unmatched. The CDR3 runs to 14 residues. The CDR3 reads CASRDRGGGDTQYF. CDR3 nucleotide sequence: TGTGCCAGCAGGGACAGGGGGGGTGGAGATACGCAGTATTTT.

The count of this clone is one. The J gene is TRBJ1-5, the V gene TRBV28; D remains ambiguous. The CDR3 contains 15 residues. Germline V gives CDR1 MDHEN, CDR2 SYDVKM. Between the trimmed V and J ends, which lost 6 bases and 1 base, there was a span of 13 bases. CDR3: CASRSPEASNQPQHF. CDR3 nucleotide sequence: TGTGCCAGCAGAAGCCCGGAGGCGAGCAATCAGCCCCAGCATTTT.

There are a few counts of this clone. V and J are TRBV9 and TRBJ2-3; D gene ambiguous. The V gene's germline CDR1 is SGDLS and CDR2 YYNGEE. V gave up 0 bases and J gave up 5 bases, with 4 bases separating them. The CDR3 extends over 12 amino acids. CDR3 residues: CASSVDLDTQYF. DNA for the CDR3: TGTGCCAGCAGCGTAGATCTAGATACGCAGTATTTT.

The chain employs TRBV5-1 and TRBJ2-2; no clear D gene. This CDR3 is 17 amino acids long. V lost 2 bases to trimming and J lost 3 bases, with 17 bases between them. The germline V gene encodes CDR1 SGHRS and CDR2 YFSETQ. The CDR3 DNA is TGCGCCAGCAGCTTTCCCGGGTCGTCGAGAGACACCGGGGAGCTGTTTTTT. Translating gives CASSFPGSSRDTGELFF.

The chain recombines TRBV12-5 with TRBJ2-1, with D unresolved. Deletions cut 7 bases from V and 5 bases from J, with 18 bases between. The CDR3 length is 15 residues. The V gene's germline CDR1 is LGHNT and CDR2 FRNRAP. CDR3 amino acids: CASAVSADTHNEQFF. The CDR3 nucleotides are TGTGCTAGTGCCGTTTCGGCTGACACCCACAATGAGCAGTTCTTC.

This clone was seen a handful of times. The genes are TRBV5-1 and TRBJ2-7; D remains unclear. CDR1 and CDR2 from the germline V gene are SGHRS and YFSETQ. This CDR3 has 12 amino acids. Between the trimmed V and J ends, which lost 0 bases and 7 bases, there was a span of 8 bases. CDR3 sequence (DNA): TGCGCCAGCAGCTTGGACTTTCTGGAGCAGTACTTC. This gives the protein CASSLDFLEQYF.

The CDR3 DNA follows: TGTGCCAGCTCAAAGGACAGGGCCTATGGCTACACCTTC. Protein sequence: CASSKDRAYGYTF. J is TRBJ1-2 and V is TRBV18; 8 bases match TRBD1. V lost 5 bases and J lost 4; bases outside the gene matches: 3. The CDR3 is made up of 13 amino acids. Germline-derived CDR1 and CDR2 are KGHSH and LQKENI.

The chain joins TRBV10-3 to TRBJ2-7; D might be TRBD2 (6 bases). V was trimmed by 8 bases and J by 1 base, leaving 12 bases between them. CDR3 size: 13 residues. Per germline, CDR1 ENHRY and CDR2 SYGVKD. The CDR3 reads CAIGQGLSYEQYF. The DNA of the CDR3 is TGTGCCATCGGGCAGGGACTTTCCTACGAGCAGTACTTC.

This clone was seen a single time. The chain joins TRBV7-8 to TRBJ1-3; 7 bases align to TRBD1. Losses at the gene ends were 0 bases for V and 4 bases for J; bases not matched to a gene: 9. The germline V gene encodes CDR1 SGHVS and CDR2 FQNEAQ. This CDR3 is built from 17 residues. The CDR3 DNA sequence: TGTGCCAGCAGCTTAGCTGGGCTGACAGGGTCCGGAAACACCATATATTTT. It yields the protein CASSLAGLTGSGNTIYF.

This clone was detected only a few times. The V and J genes are TRBV5-4 and TRBJ1-2, with D unresolved. The CDR3 covers 13 residues. Germline V lookup: CDR1 SGHNT, CDR2 YYREEE (reference sequence). V lost 4 bases and J lost 3, with 10 bases in between. CDR3: CASSPDKDYGYTF. CDR3 coding DNA: TGTGCCAGCAGCCCCGACAAGGACTATGGCTACACCTTC.

V usage is TRBV5-5 and J usage is TRBJ2-7; 7 bases fit TRBD1. The CDR3 runs 13 residues. Germline V gene lookup returns CDR1 SGHKS and CDR2 YYEKEE (reference sequence). J lost 7 bases, V lost 6 bases, and 10 bases had no gene match. The CDR3 nucleotides are TGTGCCAGCAACCCGACAGGGAGTTGGGAGCAGTACTTC. Amino acids: CASNPTGSWEQYF.

The gene calls are TRBV10-3 and TRBJ1-5; TRBD1 matches at 10 bases. V shed 6 bases, J shed 5 bases, and the junction held 4 bases outside the gene matches. There are 14 residues in the CDR3. Germline V gives CDR1 ENHRY, CDR2 SYGVKD. CDR3 loop: CAIRGQGGDQPQHF. The CDR3 nucleotides are TGTGCCATCAGAGGACAGGGGGGGGATCAGCCCCAGCATTTT.